This TCR beta chain was sequenced during a study of T cells in tuberculosis. Turning to the study itself: CD1B tetramers identified T cells specific for mycobacterial lipid GMM. The study's findings and limits: Active tuberculosis patients had shorter CDR3-alpha; the beta difference was nonsignificant. Samples were chosen by availability of cryopreserved specimens.

Sequencing used immunoSEQ multiplex PCR; TCRdb keeps in-frame clones, though not all of them. The table has 37,000 or so clones, around 93% seen once; the top ten hold about 12%. The CDR3 length is 15 residues. V lost 7 bases, J lost 3 bases, and 5 bases stayed unmatched. Looked up from germline, CDR1 is MDHEN and CDR2 is SYDVKM. As regards this clone: Antigen specificity is unknown.

Sequencing used PBMCs. V gene TRBV28 combines with J gene TRBJ2-1, with 11 bases matching TRBD1. The receptor comes from a donor aged 10-35 years with latent tuberculosis or without tuberculosis infection. Some clones in this sample may be carry-over from other donors' samples. The CDR3 DNA sequence: TGTGCCAGCATCACGGGACAGGGGGGCTACAATGAGCAGTTCTTC. Protein: CASITGQGGYNEQFF.